This TCR beta chain stems from a study of human T cells and chemical hapten exposure. The overall study: An approximately 2 cm by approximately 2 cm inner upper arm patch received 2% DPC for sensitization. Alopecia universalis, totalis or areata was present in patients who were mostly female.

Findings and caveats of the study: Patch test score was positively correlated with the counts of PT1 expanded TCRs.

Time point denoted: patch test 2, 6 weeks after DPC sensitization. Stated treatment: therapeutic diphenylcyclopropenone sensitization with weekly scalp DPC. Extraction of total RNA was performed on unfractionated whole blood. This clonotype has at least ten counts. Its target is not known. V was trimmed by 5 bases and J by 2 bases, leaving 19 bases between them. Germline CDR1 is MDHEN and CDR2 is SYDVKM. CDR3 length: 16 residues. TCRdb reanalysed the RACE reads using MiXCR and keeps one entry per CDR3 protein. The profile shows approximately 89,000 distinct CDR3 sequences, around 9.6% of them singletons.

This sequence was found in a woman younger than 45 with alopecia areata. Some clones in this sample may be carry-over from other donors' samples. This specimen consisted of whole blood, obtained in connection with sensitization to the hapten diphenylcyclopropenone (DPC). V and J are TRBV28 and TRBJ2-7, with D hard to call. CDR3: CASSPAWSWIPYEQYF. The DNA of the CDR3 is TGTGCCAGCAGTCCCGCCTGGTCTTGGATCCCCTACGAGCAGTACTTC.